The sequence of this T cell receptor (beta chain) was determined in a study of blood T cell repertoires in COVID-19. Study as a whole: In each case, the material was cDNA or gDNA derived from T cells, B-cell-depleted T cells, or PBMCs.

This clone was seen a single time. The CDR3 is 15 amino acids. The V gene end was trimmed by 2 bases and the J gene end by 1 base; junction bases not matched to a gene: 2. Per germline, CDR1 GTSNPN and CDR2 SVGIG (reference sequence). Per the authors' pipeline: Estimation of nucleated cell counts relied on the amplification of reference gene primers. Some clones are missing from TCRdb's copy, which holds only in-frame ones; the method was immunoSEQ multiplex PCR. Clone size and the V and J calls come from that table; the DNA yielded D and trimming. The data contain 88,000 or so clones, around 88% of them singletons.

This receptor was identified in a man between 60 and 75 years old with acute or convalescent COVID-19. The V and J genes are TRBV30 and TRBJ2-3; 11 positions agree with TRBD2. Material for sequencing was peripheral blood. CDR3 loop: CAWSPGLAGTDTQYF. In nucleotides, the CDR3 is TGTGCCTGGAGTCCGGGACTAGCGGGCACAGATACGCAGTATTTT. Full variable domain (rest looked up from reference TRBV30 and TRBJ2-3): SQTIHQWPATLVQPVGSPLSLECTVEGTSNPNLYWYRQAAGRGLQLLFYSVGIGQISSEVPQNLSASRPQDRQFILSSKKLLLSDSGFYLCAWSPGLAGTDTQYFGPGTRLTVL.